The rows below give T cell receptor beta chains drawn from one sample of a study of human T cells and chemical hapten exposure. Each CDR3 protein gets one entry after TCRdb re-called the RACE reads with MiXCR. The sample consists of about 190,000 distinct CDR3 sequences, around 25% of them appearing once. The specimen was whole blood, collected in connection with sensitization to the hapten diphenylcyclopropenone (DPC). The receptors originated from a woman in her 40s with alopecia areata. Some clones in this sample may be carry-over from other donors' samples. Both conserved end residues are part of each CDR3. The D gene is left open where the match is weak. The listing skips clone size in some rows; elsewhere it reads once, few, many or a size class.

D,size,J,V,DNA,CDR3
TRBD1,NA,TRBJ2-7,TRBV6-5,TGTGCCAGCAGTTCAGGCTTCGGACAGGGGTTAGCCTACGAGCAGTACTTC,CASSSGFGQGLAYEQYF
NA,NA,TRBJ2-1,TRBV20-1,TGCAGTGCTATTACCCTTGGGGGAGCCCAATACAATGAGCAGTTCTTC,CSAITLGGAQYNEQFF
NA,NA,TRBJ1-6,TRBV9,TGTGCCAGCAGCGTAGGACGGTATAATTCACCCCTCCACTTT,CASSVGRYNSPLHF
NA,NA,TRBJ2-3,TRBV5-1,TGCGCCAGCAGCTTGGGTCCACGAGGGACAGATACGCAGTATTTT,CASSLGPRGTDTQYF
NA,many,TRBJ2-2,TRBV6-5,TGTGCCAGCCTGGAGATGAACACCGGGGAGCTGTTTTTT,CASLEMNTGELFF
NA,few,TRBJ2-7,TRBV6-2/TRBV6-3,TGTGCCAGCAGTCCCCCGGGGAGCCGGACCTACGAGCAGTACTTC,CASSPPGSRTYEQYF
NA,NA,TRBJ1-1,TRBV5-1,TGCGCCAGCAGCTTGGGGTGGCAGGACACAGCTTTCTTT,CASSLGWQDTAFF
TRBD1,many,TRBJ2-1,TRBV3-1,TGTGCCAGCAGCCAAGATGCATTAGGGGGCACTGAGCAGTTCTTC,CASSQDALGGTEQFF
NA,few,TRBJ2-4,TRBV27,TGTGCCAGCAGTTTTCGGGAGCCCTTTAGGTGGTACTTC,CASSFREPFRWYF
NA,NA,TRBJ2-1,TRBV7-3,TGTGCCAGCAGCCCTCTTATGGGAGTGGAGCAGTTCTTC,CASSPLMGVEQFF
TRBD1,few,TRBJ2-5,TRBV5-1,TGCGCCAGCAGCGAGGGACAGGGACCCGAGACCCAGTACTTC,CASSEGQGPETQYF
NA,NA,TRBJ1-1,TRBV20-1,TGCAGTGCTAGTGGCGTTATGAACACTGAAGCTTTCTTT,CSASGVMNTEAFF
NA,NA,TRBJ2-5,TRBV20-1,TGCAGTGCATCCCGAGGAGCGGACCAAGAGACCCAGTACTTC,CSASRGADQETQYF
NA,few,TRBJ2-5,TRBV28,TGTGCCAGCAGTTGGGGTAGCCAAGAGACCCAGTACTTC,CASSWGSQETQYF
NA,few,TRBJ2-3,TRBV6-5,TGTGCCAGCAGCCACAAGTTCACAGATACGCAGTATTTT,CASSHKFTDTQYF
NA,NA,TRBJ2-7,TRBV20-1,TGCAGTGCTGCGCAGGGTCGCCCCTACGAGCAGTACTTC,CSAAQGRPYEQYF
TRBD2,few,TRBJ2-1,TRBV5-5,TGTGCCAGCAGCGCACCCCCGGCGGGAGGAGAGAATGAGCAGTTCTTC,CASSAPPAGGENEQFF
NA,once,TRBJ2-1,TRBV7-9,TGTGCCAGCAGCTTGGGTGGATCGGAGTTCTTC,CASSLGGSEFF
NA,NA,TRBJ1-5,TRBV6-2/TRBV6-3,TGTGCCAGCAGTTACTCGATTCCCGGGATAGTCAATCAGCCCCAGCATTTT,CASSYSIPGIVNQPQHF
TRBD2,few,TRBJ2-1,TRBV11-2,TGTGCCAGCAGCGCCGGGACTAATCAGGAGGAGCAGTTCTTC,CASSAGTNQEEQFF
TRBD2,few,TRBJ2-7,TRBV6-6,TGTGCCAGCAGTTACGGGAGGGACTACTACGAGCAGTACTTC,CASSYGRDYYEQYF
TRBD2,NA,TRBJ2-7,TRBV7-2,TGTGCCAGCAGCTCGCCCAACACCAAGACTAGCGGGAGGGCCGGCTCCTACGAGCAGTACTTC,CASSSPNTKTSGRAGSYEQYF
NA,NA,TRBJ2-1,TRBV4-1,TGCGCCAGCAGCCAAGCCCCGGGACATGGATACAATGAGCAGTTCTTC,CASSQAPGHGYNEQFF
TRBD1,NA,TRBJ1-2,TRBV7-9,TGTGCCAGTAGGGACAGCCAGTATGGCTACACCTTC,CASRDSQYGYTF
NA,few,TRBJ2-3,TRBV7-2,TGTGCCAGCAGCTTAGGGTCCCGCACAGATACGCAGTATTTT,CASSLGSRTDTQYF
NA,NA,TRBJ2-3,TRBV20-1,TGCAGTGCTAGGCCTGGACTTCCAGATACGCAGTATTTT,CSARPGLPDTQYF
TRBD1,once,TRBJ1-2,TRBV5-5,TGTGCCAGCAGCTTGGGCCACCCGGGACAGGGTGCGAATGGCTACACCTTC,CASSLGHPGQGANGYTF
NA,NA,TRBJ2-7,TRBV28,TGTGCCAGCAGGGGCACAGAATACGAGCAGTACTTC,CASRGTEYEQYF
NA,NA,TRBJ2-7,TRBV15,TGTGCCACCAGCAGAGGGGGGGCCGGAGGAAGCTCCTACGAGCAGTACTTC,CATSRGGAGGSSYEQYF
NA,NA,TRBJ2-3,TRBV27,TGTGCCGGCACTCCTAGCCGGTCCACAGATACGCAGTATTTT,CAGTPSRSTDTQYF
NA,NA,TRBJ2-3,TRBV20-1,TGCAGTGCTAGAGAATTCGGAGCGCCCGGCACAGATACGCAGTATTTT,CSAREFGAPGTDTQYF
TRBD2,NA,TRBJ2-1,TRBV4-2,TGTGCCAGCAGCCAAGATGGGACTAGCATCGATGAGCAGTTCTTC,CASSQDGTSIDEQFF
NA,few,TRBJ2-7,TRBV6-2/TRBV6-3,TGTGCCAGCAGTTACAGGGGACGGGAGCAGTACTTC,CASSYRGREQYF
NA,few,TRBJ2-3,TRBV10-3,TGTGCCATCAAAAATGAACCGACGCGGGACTATACGCAGTATTTT,CAIKNEPTRDYTQYF
TRBD1,NA,TRBJ2-5,TRBV9,TGTGCCAGCAGCGTAGGGGACAGGAGGGAGGAGACCCAGTACTTC,CASSVGDRREETQYF
TRBD2,few,TRBJ2-1,TRBV7-6,TGTGCCAGCAGCCCCGGACTAGCGGGGACCCTACACTCCTACAATGAGCAGTTCTTC,CASSPGLAGTLHSYNEQFF
NA,few,TRBJ1-1,TRBV29-1,TGCAGCGTATCGACAGGAGGAAACACTGAAGCTTTCTTT,CSVSTGGNTEAFF
NA,few,TRBJ2-4,TRBV27,TGTGCCAGCAGTTTAAGAGCCAAAAACATTCAGTACTTC,CASSLRAKNIQYF
TRBD1,few,TRBJ2-5,TRBV6-5,TGTGCCAGCAGTTCTGAGACAGGGGGCGAGGGGACCCAGTACTTC,CASSSETGGEGTQYF
NA,NA,TRBJ2-1,TRBV7-2,TGTGCCAGCAGCTTAGCGCGGGACAGATACAATGAGCAGTTCTTC,CASSLARDRYNEQFF
TRBD2,NA,TRBJ2-3,TRBV28,TGTGCCAGCAGTTCTAGCGGGACCACAGATACGCAGTATTTT,CASSSSGTTDTQYF
NA,many,TRBJ2-3,TRBV27,TGTGCCAGCCGCCCGGGGAGCACAGATACGCAGTATTTT,CASRPGSTDTQYF
NA,NA,TRBJ2-3,TRBV7-2,TGTGCCAGCAGTCGTGCGAGTGGGCTGAGCACAGATACGCAGTATTTT,CASSRASGLSTDTQYF
NA,few,TRBJ2-1,TRBV27,TGTGCCAGCAGTTTCTATGGGGCGCCGGGGGAGAATGAGCAGTTCTTC,CASSFYGAPGENEQFF
TRBD2,NA,TRBJ2-7,TRBV27,TGTGCCAGCACACGGGGAGGGGAAAGAAGCTACGAGCAGTACTTC,CASTRGGERSYEQYF
NA,many,TRBJ1-2,TRBV7-2,TGTGCCAGCAGCTTATTACAGGGTCTTAACTATGGCTACACCTTC,CASSLLQGLNYGYTF
NA,few,TRBJ2-1,TRBV5-1,TGCGCCAGCACCGGTGGGGCCCCGTACTCCTACAATGAGCAGTTCTTC,CASTGGAPYSYNEQFF
NA,few,TRBJ1-3,TRBV4-2,TGTGCCAGCAGCCAAGGGGAATTGACCGCAAACACCATATATTTT,CASSQGELTANTIYF